One sample yielded the 28 T cell receptor beta chains listed below, sequenced in a study of blood T cells in healthy people across ages. A sample-barcoded 5' primer and a J-beta primer mix were used in a second PCR of about 6 to 12 cycles. In TCRdb, the 5' RACE reads were re-called with MiXCR into one record per CDR3 protein. This repertoire shows under 750,000 distinct CDR3 sequences, 45% to 55% found once; its top ten account for around 23%. Sequencing was performed on blood. These TCRs come from a man older than 75 in good health.

Remarks on this clonotype: A much larger clone lies a single base off, so this may be a read error. The chain is built from TRBV6-5 and TRBJ2-3; D uncertain. The germline gives CDR1 MNHEY, CDR2 SVGAGI. The CDR3 runs to 13 residues. CDR3 sequence (DNA): TGTGCCAGCAGGCAGCGAGGCACAGATATGCAGTATTTT. Protein: CASRQRGTDMQYF.

On this clonotype: One junction end disagrees with the germline gene, perhaps due to a read error. This chain joins TRBV29-1 and TRBJ2-4, with a possible D match to TRBD1 (5 bases). With the DNA end fitting TRBJ2-7 better, the J assignment may be wrong. Germline-derived CDR1 and CDR2 are SQVTM and ANQGSEA. The CDR3 loop spans 15 amino acids. The CDR3 sequence is CSVEEGQGPSHEQYF. Written as DNA, the CDR3 is TGCAGCGTTGAAGAAGGTCAGGGTCCCTCCCACGAGCAGTACTTC.

The rearrangement links TRBV29-1 to TRBJ2-7, with a tentative D call TRBD2 (6 bases). Gene TRBJ2-5 matches the end of the DNA better, so the J call may be wrong. The CDR3 is made up of 15 amino acids. The V gene's germline CDR1 is SQVTM and CDR2 ANQGSEA. CDR3 protein: CSVEGGSSGGGTQYF. The CDR3 nucleotides read TGCAGCGTTGAAGGGGGGAGTAGCGGTGGCGGGACCCAGTACTTC.

This clonotype has more than one count but fewer than ten. This chain uses TRBV25-1 with TRBJ2-5, with unresolved D. Deletions cut 3 bases from V and 1 base from J, with 12 bases between. CDR3 length: 15 amino acids. Germline CDR1 MGHDK, CDR2 SYGVNS. This CDR3 is CASSDPDKVQETQYF. In DNA, the CDR3 is TGTGCCAGCAGTGATCCCGACAAGGTCCAAGAGACCCAGTACTTC.

This clonotype was counted at least ten times. This chain joins TRBV7-9 and TRBJ2-3; 11 bases are a match to TRBD2. The ends lost 5 bases at V and 6 bases at J; junction bases unmatched: 10. There are 16 residues in the CDR3. Germline V gene sequence: CDR1 SEHNR, CDR2 FQNEAQ (reference sequence). The CDR3 reads CASSRFSGGALDTQYF. CDR3 in DNA: TGTGCCAGCAGCCGCTTTAGCGGGGGGGCATTGGATACGCAGTATTTT.

The chain uses TRBV4-1 and TRBJ2-1, with D perhaps matching TRBD2 (5 bases). The V and J ends lost 0 bases and 7 bases respectively, with 16 bases between them. Germline V gene data show CDR1 as MGHRA and CDR2 as YSYEKL. CDR3 length: 16 residues. The CDR3 region is CASSQDKQRRGNEQFF. DNA of the CDR3: TGCGCCAGCAGCCAAGATAAACAGCGAAGAGGGAATGAGCAGTTCTTC.

The rearrangement links TRBV20-1 to TRBJ2-7; D is possibly TRBD1 (6 bases). The CDR3 length is 13 residues. Per germline, CDR1 DFQATT and CDR2 SNEGSKA (reference sequence). V gave up 6 bases and J gave up 4 bases, with 16 bases separating them. CDR3 in amino acids: CSASRGQPYEQYF. CDR3 bases: TGCAGTGCCAGCCGGGGACAACCATACGAGCAGTACTTC.

The rearrangement links TRBV19 to TRBJ1-5, with D possibly being TRBD1 (5 bases). Germline CDR1 LNHDA, CDR2 SQIVND (reference sequence). There are 16 residues in the CDR3. Trimming cost V 4 bases and J 5 bases, with 18 bases left between them. The CDR3: CASSKTGLRVDQPQHF. The CDR3 nucleotides read TGTGCCAGTAGTAAGACGGGACTGAGGGTGGATCAGCCCCAGCATTTT.

A word on this clonotype: Mismatch with germline at one junction end may stem from a read error. This rearrangement joins TRBV7-2 to TRBJ2-7, with D perhaps matching TRBD2 (5 bases). In germline, CDR1 is SGHTA, CDR2 FQGNSA. The CDR3 extends over 15 amino acids. The CDR3 loop reads CVSSLAPATSYEQYF. DNA of the CDR3: TGTGTCAGCAGCTTAGCGCCTGCCACCTCCTACGAGCAGTACTTC.

Only a few counts were recorded for this clonotype. CDR3 sequence reads: CASIDSQEETQYF. The CDR3 region has the DNA TGTGCCAGCATCGACTCCCAAGAGGAGACCCAGTACTTC. The rearrangement joins TRBV7-8 to TRBJ2-5; D is ambiguous. Germline lookup yields CDR1 SGHVS and CDR2 FQNEAQ. This CDR3 is built from 13 residues. V lost 7 bases to trimming and J lost 5 bases, with 14 bases between them.

The chain has TRBV7-3 and TRBJ1-6, with D uncertain. In germline, CDR1 is SGHTA, CDR2 FQGTGA. The CDR3 extends over 16 amino acids. With 1 base removed from V and 5 bases from J, the gap between germline ends came to 12 bases. CDR3 sequence (DNA): TGTGCCAGCAGCTTAAATCAGCGGGCGAATAATTCACCCCTCCACTTT. Encoded protein: CASSLNQRANNSPLHF.

The chain carries TRBV7-2 and TRBJ2-1; 12 bases agree with TRBD2. The CDR3 contains 17 residues. The ends lost 1 base at V and 9 bases at J; junction bases unmatched: 10. Germline lookup yields CDR1 SGHTA and CDR2 FQGNSA. The CDR3, as DNA: TGTGCCAGCAGCTTAGAATGGGCTAGCGGGGGGGCAGGTGAGCAGTTCTTC. Its protein product is CASSLEWASGGAGEQFF.

CDR3 DNA: TGTGCCACCAGGCGAGGGGCCTACGAGCAGTACTTC. It specifies CATRRGAYEQYF. This chain links TRBV10-3 with TRBJ2-7; D is tentatively TRBD1 or TRBD2 (5 bases each). The CDR3 sequence is 12 residues long. Trimming removed 10 bases at V and 2 bases at J, with 12 bases between. Germline V gene lookup returns CDR1 ENHRY and CDR2 SYGVKD.

The chain is built from TRBV7-2 and TRBJ2-7, with 8 bases that match TRBD2. V shed 1 base, J shed 5 bases, and the junction held 4 bases outside the gene matches. The CDR3 sequence is 14 residues long. The V gene's germline CDR1 is SGHTA and CDR2 FQGNSA. CDR3 sequence (DNA): TGTGCCAGCAGCTTAGAACGGGGGGGCCACGAGCAGTACTTC. It specifies CASSLERGGHEQYF.

The chain uses TRBV24-1 and TRBJ2-1; possible D gene TRBD2, 5 bases. Germline CDR1 reads KGHDR; CDR2 reads SFDVKD. Deletions cut 6 bases from V and 9 bases from J, with 14 bases between. The CDR3 is 13 amino acids. Here the CDR3 reads CATSRTSPFEQFF. The CDR3 DNA is TGTGCCACCAGTAGGACTTCACCTTTTGAGCAGTTCTTC.

This clonotype was seen a handful of times. The chain joins TRBV28 to TRBJ1-2; D unresolved. This CDR3 contains 14 residues. In germline, CDR1 is MDHEN, CDR2 SYDVKM. The ends were cut back, 6 bases at V and 8 bases at J, with 19 bases in the middle. This chain's CDR3 is CASSGPPKNRGYTF. In DNA, the CDR3 is TGTGCCAGCAGCGGGCCCCCCAAGAATCGGGGCTACACCTTC.

This clonotype occurred many times. This rearrangement joins TRBV6-5 to TRBJ2-1; 7 bases map to TRBD2. With V trimmed by 2 bases and J by 1 base, 5 bases remained unmatched. Germline V gene sequence: CDR1 MNHEY, CDR2 SVGAGI. The length of the CDR3 is 16 residues. The CDR3 protein is CASSYDWRESYNEQFF. The CDR3 DNA is TGTGCCAGCAGTTACGACTGGCGGGAGTCCTACAATGAGCAGTTCTTC.

V and J are TRBV6-6 and TRBJ2-7; D is tentatively TRBD1 or TRBD2 (6 bases each). Germline V CDR1 and CDR2: MNHNY, SVGAGI (reference sequence). The CDR3 covers 14 residues. With 0 bases removed from V and 3 bases from J, the gap between germline ends came to 9 bases. The CDR3 is CASSYSGGNYEQYF. CDR3 DNA sequence: TGTGCCAGCAGTTACTCCGGGGGCAACTACGAGCAGTACTTC.

This clonotype showed up just a few times. This rearrangement joins TRBV6-2 or TRBV6-3 to TRBJ2-7; 10 nucleotides agree with TRBD1. CDR1 MNHEY and CDR2 SVGEGT come from the germline V gene. V gave up 2 bases and J gave up 6 bases; unmatched junction bases: 1. The CDR3 contains 13 residues. The CDR3 loop reads CASSYGTGAEQYF. The CDR3 coding sequence is TGTGCCAGCAGTTACGGGACAGGGGCCGAGCAGTACTTC.

The gene calls are TRBV10-3 and TRBJ2-3, with 7 bases lining up with TRBD1. The V segment lost 5 bases and the J segment 2 bases; nucleotides outside the gene matches: 1. Germline V gives CDR1 ENHRY, CDR2 SYGVKD. This CDR3 comprises 13 residues. CDR3 protein: CAISTGDTDTQYF. Written as DNA, the CDR3 is TGTGCCATCAGTACAGGGGACACAGATACGCAGTATTTT.

Only a few counts were recorded for this clonotype. As DNA, the CDR3 is TGCAGTGCTGGACTAGCGGGAGGAGAGACCCAGTACTTC. The encoded protein is CSAGLAGGETQYF. The chain has TRBV20-1 and TRBJ2-5; 14 bases are shared with TRBD2. With V trimmed by 5 bases and J by 4 bases, 0 bases remained unmatched. The CDR3 covers 13 residues. Germline V lookup: CDR1 DFQATT, CDR2 SNEGSKA (reference sequence).

This clonotype was detected ten times or more. The V call is TRBV20-1, the J call TRBJ2-5, with D possibly being TRBD1 (6 bases). Between the trimmed V and J ends, which lost 3 bases and 5 bases, there was a span of 16 bases. The CDR3 has 14 amino acids. The germline gives CDR1 DFQATT, CDR2 SNEGSKA (reference sequence). This CDR3 reads CSARFTQGQETQYF. CDR3 in DNA: TGCAGTGCTAGGTTTACACAGGGTCAGGAGACCCAGTACTTC.

There are a few counts of this clonotype. This rearrangement joins TRBV5-1 to TRBJ2-2, with 7 bases aligning to TRBD2. This CDR3 contains 16 residues. The germline V gene encodes CDR1 SGHRS and CDR2 YFSETQ. Trimming removed 5 bases from V and 3 bases from J; junction bases left unmatched: 10. This CDR3 is CASSRLADSDTGELFF. DNA of the CDR3: TGCGCCAGCAGTCGGCTAGCGGATTCAGACACCGGGGAGCTGTTTTTT. Based on the CDR3 plus reference TRBV5-1 and TRBJ2-2, the full variable domain is KAGVTQTPRYLIKTRGQQVTLSCSPISGHRSVSWYQQTPGQGLQFLFEYFSETQRNKGNFPGRFSGRQFSNSRSEMNVSTLELGDSALYLCASSRLADSDTGELFFGEGSRLTVL.

In this sample, this clonotype turned up a few times. The chain recombines TRBV6-2 or TRBV6-3 with TRBJ2-7; perhaps TRBD2 as D (6 bases). Germline CDR1 is MNHEY and CDR2 is SVGEGT. The V and J ends lost 2 bases and 8 bases respectively, with 19 bases between them. The CDR3 is 15 residues long. CDR3 in amino acids: CASSYAGPGAPKQYF. The CDR3 region has the DNA TGTGCCAGCAGTTACGCGGGGCCTGGAGCCCCAAAGCAGTACTTC.

This chain links TRBV29-1 with TRBJ1-1; D ambiguous. Germline assignment: CDR1 SQVTM and CDR2 ANQGSEA. V lost 7 bases to trimming and J lost 3 bases, with 15 bases between them. The CDR3 loop spans 13 amino acids. In nucleotides, the CDR3 is TGCAGCGCCGCTTCTGCGGGGTACACTGAAGCTTTCTTT. This codes for CSAASAGYTEAFF.

Comments on this clonotype: One end of the junction varies from germline; a read error may be responsible. The chain joins TRBV7-7 to TRBJ2-5; 8 bases map to TRBD1. The CDR3 loop spans 15 amino acids. The germline CDR1 and CDR2 sequences are SSHAT and FNYEAQ (reference sequence). The CDR3: CASSPRQGSKETQYF. Written as DNA, the CDR3 is TGTGCTAGCAGCCCGCGACAGGGGAGTAAAGAGACCCAGTACTTC. The full variable domain, with the rest looked up from reference TRBV7-7 and TRBJ2-5, is GAGVSQSPRYKVTKRGQDVTLRCDPISSHATLYWYQQALGQGPEFLTYFNYEAQPDKSGLPSDRFSAERPEGSISTLTIQRTEQRDSAMYRCASSPRQGSKETQYFGPGTRLLVL.

As concerns this clonotype: A much larger clone is a single base away; this may be a read error. The gene calls are TRBV24-1 and TRBJ2-3; weak D call: TRBD1 (6 bases). CDR1 is KGHDR and CDR2 is SFDVKD in the germline V gene. The CDR3 runs to 15 residues. The CDR3 nucleotides are TGTGCCTCCAGTGATCCAACAGGGCCGGCAGATACGCAGTATTTT. Translating it yields CASSDPTGPADTQYF.

For the CDR3, the DNA is TGCAGCGTCCGATATGCAACTAATGAAAAACTGTTTTTT. Translating it yields CSVRYATNEKLFF. The V gene is TRBV29-1, the J gene TRBJ1-4; D ambiguous. This CDR3 region has 13 residues. Germline CDR1 and CDR2: SQVTM and ANQGSEA. With 6 bases removed from V and 0 bases from J, the gap between germline ends came to 8 bases.